One T cell receptor (beta chain) is described in this entry. Sequencing was performed with immunoSEQ multiplex PCR; in TCRdb, only in-frame clones are kept and a portion is missing. The data hold around 160,000 clones, with around four fifths observed a single time. The data were obtained in a study of blood T cell repertoires in COVID-19. The sequence was obtained from a human donor in a cohort sampled during active COVID-19. The sample consisted of peripheral blood.

CDR3 in DNA: TGTGCCAGCGGGGAGCGACTGACGAACACTGAAGCTTTCTTT. Its protein product is CASGERLTNTEAFF. V is TRBV19 and J is TRBJ1-1, with D hard to call. CDR1 LNHDA and CDR2 SQIVND come from the germline V gene (reference sequence). This CDR3 contains 14 residues. V lost 9 bases and J lost 1, with 15 bases in between.